This is a list of T cell receptor beta chains from one sample in a study of blood T cell repertoires in COVID-19. The method was immunoSEQ multiplex PCR; TCRdb's version includes in-frame clones alone and lacks a portion of them. The sample shows around 240,000 clones, roughly 80% of them seen only once. The sequenced sample consisted of peripheral blood. The receptor source for this set is a woman aged 50 to 60 with acute or convalescent COVID-19. Both conserved end residues are part of each CDR3. A D gene is named only where the DNA matches it firmly. Expanded clones get a size class; other rows say once, few or many, or leave the size out.

CASSIPGLTYEQYF TGTGCCAGTAGTATCCCGGGACTAACCTACGAGCAGTACTTC TRBV19 TRBD2 NA TRBJ2-7
CAWNAGSTDTQYF TGTGCCTGGAACGCAGGAAGCACAGATACGCAGTATTTT TRBV30 NA NA TRBJ2-3
CASSPRDRGEAFF TGTGCCAGCAGTCCCCGGGACAGGGGTGAAGCTTTCTTT TRBV28 TRBD1 NA TRBJ1-1
CASSISVWTEAFF TGTGCCAGTAGTATTAGTGTCTGGACTGAAGCTTTCTTT TRBV19 NA NA TRBJ1-1
CASSLSTGLGTGLNEQFF TGTGCCAGCAGTTTAAGCACTGGGCTGGGTACGGGATTAAATGAGCAGTTCTTC TRBV28 NA NA TRBJ2-1
CASRTAKNTGELFF TGTGCCAGTAGGACAGCTAAGAACACCGGGGAGCTGTTTTTT TRBV19 NA NA TRBJ2-2
CASSLGQGNYGYTF TGTGCCAGCTCACTAGGACAGGGAAACTATGGCTACACCTTC TRBV18 TRBD1 NA TRBJ1-2
CASSLEPGLGFQETQYF TGTGCCAGCTCACTAGAACCGGGACTTGGGTTCCAAGAGACCCAGTACTTC TRBV18 NA NA TRBJ2-5
CASSRRVPDSEQFF TGTGCCAGCAGCCGGCGGGTCCCGGACAGTGAGCAGTTCTTC TRBV5-4 NA NA TRBJ2-1
CASSPPGQGSEQYF TGTGCCAGCTCACCACCGGGACAGGGAAGCGAGCAGTACTTC TRBV18 TRBD1 NA TRBJ2-7
CASSSGPRGSPLHF TGTGCCAGTAGCTCAGGGCCCAGAGGATCACCCCTCCACTTT TRBV19 NA NA TRBJ1-6
CASSDGQGGSYNEQFF TGTGCCAGCAGTGACGGACAGGGTGGCTCCTACAATGAGCAGTTCTTC TRBV6-1 TRBD1 NA TRBJ2-1
CASSPGTGAEKLFF TGTGCCAGCAGCCCTGGGACAGGGGCTGAAAAACTGTTTTTT TRBV6-2/TRBV6-3 TRBD1 NA TRBJ1-4
CATLTGVLYNEQFF TGTGCCACCTTGACAGGGGTGCTCTACAATGAGCAGTTCTTC TRBV28 TRBD1 NA TRBJ2-1
CASSDLAGGSGETQYF TGTGCCAGCAGTGATTTGGCGGGGGGCTCGGGAGAGACCCAGTACTTC TRBV2 TRBD2 NA TRBJ2-5
CASSTGQGGEQFF TGTGCCAGTAGTACAGGTCAGGGGGGTGAGCAGTTCTTC TRBV19 NA NA TRBJ2-1
CASRRDTEAFF TGTGCCAGTCGACGGGACACTGAAGCTTTCTTT TRBV7-9 NA few TRBJ1-1
CASSGRGDRGRPNYGYTF TGCGCCAGCAGTGGGCGGGGGGACAGGGGAAGACCTAACTATGGCTACACCTTC TRBV10-1 TRBD1 NA TRBJ1-2
CASSFPRGVPGELFF TGTGCCAGCAGTTTCCCACGGGGGGTTCCCGGGGAGCTGTTTTTT TRBV28 TRBD2 NA TRBJ2-2
CAWCSGQGRVGNTIYF TGTGCCTGGTGCTCGGGACAGGGCCGAGTTGGAAACACCATATATTTT TRBV30 TRBD1 NA TRBJ1-3
CASSESVTGELFF TGTGCCAGCAGTGAGAGCGTGACCGGGGAGCTGTTTTTT TRBV2 NA NA TRBJ2-2
CASSQGITGAREQYF TGCGCCAGCAGCCAAGGTATTACAGGGGCTCGAGAGCAGTACTTC TRBV4-3 TRBD1 NA TRBJ2-7
CASSRDRSTDTQYF TGTGCCAGCTCACGGGACAGATCCACAGATACGCAGTATTTT TRBV18 TRBD1 NA TRBJ2-3
CASSQPLTGGHEKLFF TGTGCCAGCAGCCAACCATTGACAGGGGGTCATGAAAAACTGTTTTTT TRBV3-1/TRBV3-2 TRBD1 NA TRBJ1-4
CAISSGQGPDGYTF TGTGCCATCAGTTCGGGACAGGGGCCAGATGGCTACACCTTC TRBV10-3 TRBD1 NA TRBJ1-2
CASSPRRTGTDTQYF TGTGCCAGCAGCCCACGCCGGACAGGTACAGATACGCAGTATTTT TRBV7-9 TRBD1 NA TRBJ2-3
CASSTTGTNYGYTF TGTGCCAGCAGTACAACAGGGACTAACTATGGCTACACCTTC TRBV6-5 NA NA TRBJ1-2
CASSIIQGTNGYTF TGTGCCAGTAGTATAATTCAGGGTACGAATGGCTACACCTTC TRBV19 NA NA TRBJ1-2
CASRYRPGQGRGTDTQYF TGTGCCAGCAGGTATAGACCGGGACAGGGAAGGGGCACAGATACGCAGTATTTT TRBV7-8 TRBD1 NA TRBJ2-3
CASSFRRGNREKLFF TGTGCCAGCAGTTTCAGGCGGGGGAATCGTGAAAAACTGTTTTTT TRBV28 NA NA TRBJ1-4
CASSLAVSLAGVRYEQFF TGTGCCAGCAGCTTAGCGGTCTCCCTAGCGGGGGTAAGGTATGAGCAGTTCTTC TRBV7-9 TRBD2 few TRBJ2-1
CASSVRVDRDRAFF TGTGCCAGTAGTGTGAGGGTGGACAGGGATCGAGCTTTCTTT TRBV19 TRBD1 NA TRBJ1-1
CASRGQGFYEQYF TGTGCCAGCCGGGGACAGGGGTTTTACGAGCAGTACTTC TRBV28 TRBD1 NA TRBJ2-7
CASTINRGNTEAFF TGTGCCAGTACCATAAACAGGGGGAACACTGAAGCTTTCTTT TRBV19 TRBD1 NA TRBJ1-1
CASSGQPQGSGYTF TGTGCCAGCAGTGGCCAGCCACAGGGCTCTGGCTACACCTTC TRBV27 NA NA TRBJ1-2
CASSFNGDRGPAFF TGTGCCAGCAGCTTCAATGGTGACAGGGGTCCGGCTTTCTTT TRBV7-2 TRBD1 NA TRBJ1-1
CASSPGGRRDEQFF TGTGCCAGCAGCCCTGGAGGCCGCCGCGATGAGCAGTTCTTC TRBV5-4 NA NA TRBJ2-1
CASSSLPGTEAFF TGCGCCAGCAGTTCTCTTCCAGGCACTGAAGCTTTCTTT TRBV10-2 NA NA TRBJ1-1
CAITPGSGNTGELFF TGTGCCATCACCCCGGGATCCGGAAACACCGGGGAGCTGTTTTTT TRBV10-3 NA NA TRBJ2-2
CASSADSGGTSQFF TGTGCCAGCAGTGCCGACTCTGGAGGGACCTCCCAGTTCTTC TRBV2 NA NA TRBJ2-1
CASSATPGSSNEKLFF TGTGCCAGCAGCGCCACCCCAGGGTCCAGTAATGAAAAACTGTTTTTT TRBV9 NA NA TRBJ1-4